A single sample is the source of the 28 T cell receptor beta chains below, sequenced in a study of T-cell reconstitution after alpha-beta-depleted transplantation in children. Construction of the TCRbeta library involved unique molecular identifiers. TCRdb re-called the PCR reads through MiXCR, storing one row per CDR3 protein. The sample has a few hundred thousand distinct CDR3 sequences, 13% seen once. The specimen comprised PBMCs, mostly from graft donor cells, sampled 360 days after TCRalphabeta/CD19-depleted stem cell transplant. These receptors all stem from a male patient younger than 18 who had a stem cell transplant for acute myeloid leukemia, so the T cells may come from the graft donor.

The chain carries TRBV19 and TRBJ1-5, with unresolved D. The CDR3 is made up of 11 amino acids. The germline gives CDR1 LNHDA, CDR2 SQIVND (reference sequence). V was pared by 1 base and J by 6 bases, with 1 base between. CDR3 loop: CASSIGQPQHF. The CDR3 nucleotides read TGTGCCAGTAGTATAGGTCAGCCCCAGCATTTT.

This CDR3 is CASSLFRGQGYEQYF. CDR3 sequence (DNA): TGTGCCAGCAGTTTATTTAGGGGACAGGGGTACGAGCAGTACTTC. The rearrangement uses TRBV12-3 or TRBV12-4 and TRBJ2-7; 10 bases agree with TRBD1. This CDR3 comprises 15 residues. J gave up 4 bases and V 2 bases, and 5 bases lay outside the gene matches.

This chain joins TRBV6-2 or TRBV6-3 and TRBJ1-2; tentatively, D is TRBD1 (5 bases). The CDR3 is made up of 16 amino acids. Germline CDR1 and CDR2: MNHEY and SVGEGT. V shed 2 bases and J shed 8 bases, with 21 bases lying between them. The CDR3 DNA reads TGTGCCAGCAGTTACGGGCTCGGAGGGCCAGGGCAAGGCTACACCTTC. Encoded protein: CASSYGLGGPGQGYTF.

This clonotype was picked up a small number of times. This chain links TRBV4-3 with TRBJ2-7; TRBD1 aligns across 8 bases. This CDR3 has 17 amino acids. CDR1 LGHNA and CDR2 YSLEER come from the germline V gene. J lost 0 bases, V lost 5 bases, and 12 bases had no gene match. The CDR3 DNA sequence: TGCGCCAGCAGCTACCTAACCCCGGGACAGGTCTCCTACGAGCAGTACTTC. Encoded protein: CASSYLTPGQVSYEQYF.

This clonotype appeared a few times. This chain joins TRBV3-1 and TRBJ2-1; no definite D call. V was clipped by 0 bases and J by 3 bases, with 12 bases between them. The CDR3 runs 16 residues. Germline V lookup: CDR1 LGHDT, CDR2 YNNKEL (reference sequence). The CDR3 nucleotides are TGTGCCAGCAGCCAAGATAACTGCAGCTTCTACAATGAGCAGTTCTTC. This codes for CASSQDNCSFYNEQFF.

This clonotype turned up a few times. The rearrangement joins TRBV14 to TRBJ2-3; the D is unclear. The CDR3 length is 19 residues. Germline V gene data show CDR1 as SGHDN and CDR2 as FVKESK. Trimming took off 0 bases at V and 3 bases at J, with 22 bases between the two ends. CDR3 DNA sequence: TGTGCCAGCAGCCAAGAAGTCGGCTTTCGGCGATTGCGGACAGATACGCAGTATTTT. Its protein is CASSQEVGFRRLRTDTQYF.

This clonotype was recorded a few times. The chain employs TRBV6-1 and TRBJ1-6; TRBD1 matches at 7 bases. Germline lookup yields CDR1 MNHNS and CDR2 SASEGT. The junction had 6 bases not matched to a gene; V was cut back by 6 bases and J by 7 bases. The CDR3 is 14 amino acids. DNA for the CDR3: TGTGCCAGCAGGCGACAGGGTTTGAATTCACCCCTCCACTTT. This gives the protein CASRRQGLNSPLHF.

This clonotype was detected ten times or more. The chain links TRBV9 to TRBJ2-1; TRBD2 might be the D (6 bases). Trimming removed 0 bases from V and 4 bases from J, with 8 bases in between. The CDR3 covers 14 residues. The germline gives CDR1 SGDLS, CDR2 YYNGEE. CDR3 nucleotide sequence: TGTGCCAGCAGCGTAGACGGGAGTTACAATGAGCAGTTCTTC. It is translated as CASSVDGSYNEQFF.

This clonotype has just a few counts. The chain's CDR3 is CASSQQGAGQPQHF. CDR3 coding DNA: TGTGCCAGCAGCCAACAGGGGGCCGGTCAGCCCCAGCATTTT. This rearrangement joins TRBV14 to TRBJ1-5; 8 nucleotides line up with TRBD1. The CDR3 is made up of 14 amino acids. J was trimmed by 6 bases and V by 2 bases; bases with no gene match: 3. The germline V gene encodes CDR1 SGHDN and CDR2 FVKESK.

This clonotype was picked up many times. This rearrangement joins TRBV7-8 to TRBJ2-5; D is tentatively TRBD1 or TRBD2 (5 bases each). CDR1 and CDR2 (germline): SGHVS, FQNEAQ. V lost 7 bases to trimming and J lost 5 bases, with 17 bases between them. The CDR3 loop spans 14 amino acids. CDR3 protein: CASTFLGTGETQYF. In DNA form, the CDR3 reads TGTGCCAGCACCTTCCTAGGGACCGGGGAGACCCAGTACTTC. Together with reference TRBV7-8 and TRBJ2-5, the CDR3 gives the full variable domain: GAGVSQSPRYKVAKRGQDVALRCDPISGHVSLFWYQQALGQGPEFLTYFQNEAQLDKSGLPSDRFFAERPEGSVSTLKIQRTQQEDSAVYLCASTFLGTGETQYFGPGTRLLVL.

A few counts support this clonotype. V gene TRBV9 combines with J gene TRBJ2-4, with 9 bases identical to TRBD1. Germline CDR1 SGDLS, CDR2 YYNGEE. J lost 1 base, V lost 7 bases, and 0 bases had no gene match. The CDR3 is 13 amino acids. CDR3 sequence reads: CASGQGAKNIQYF. CDR3 bases: TGTGCCAGCGGACAGGGGGCCAAAAACATTCAGTACTTC.

This clonotype was observed a few times. This chain links TRBV20-1 with TRBJ1-1, with D unresolved. Germline CDR1 and CDR2: DFQATT and SNEGSKA (reference sequence). The V gene lost 2 bases and the J gene lost 1 base, with 11 bases spanning the gap. The CDR3 is 14 residues long. Here the CDR3 reads CSARPQRRNTEAFF. CDR3 nucleotides: TGCAGTGCTAGACCACAACGAAGGAACACTGAAGCTTTCTTT.

The rearrangement joins TRBV27 to TRBJ2-6, with 10 bases fitting TRBD1. This CDR3 is 18 amino acids long. Germline CDR1 and CDR2: MNHEY and SMNVEV (reference sequence). The V and J ends lost 2 bases and 0 bases, in that order; junction bases with no gene match: 4. CDR3 amino acids: CASSLPGQGPSGANVLTF. CDR3 nucleotide sequence: TGTGCCAGCAGTTTACCGGGACAGGGGCCCTCTGGGGCCAACGTCCTGACTTTC.

The chain employs TRBV6-2 or TRBV6-3 and TRBJ2-2, with D maybe TRBD2 (6 bases). There are 16 residues in the CDR3. CDR1 and CDR2 from the germline V gene are MNHEY and SVGEGT. Trimming removed 6 bases at V and 6 bases at J, with 20 bases between. The CDR3 DNA reads as TGTGCCAGCAGGGACTCGTACCTACTAGCTGCCGGGGAGCTGTTTTTT. Amino acids: CASRDSYLLAAGELFF.

This chain links TRBV7-9 with TRBJ2-7; maybe TRBD2 (6 bases). Trimming took off 0 bases at V and 1 base at J, with 16 bases between the two ends. Germline V gene sequence: CDR1 SEHNR, CDR2 FQNEAQ (reference sequence). The CDR3 is made up of 17 amino acids. The CDR3 region has the DNA TGTGCCAGCAGCTTAGCAGGTGGGCTAGCGCGTTCCTACGAGCAGTACTTC. Protein sequence: CASSLAGGLARSYEQYF.

The chain recombines TRBV9 with TRBJ2-1; 11 nucleotides agree with TRBD2. The CDR3 runs to 15 residues. The germline V gene has CDR1 SGDLS and CDR2 YYNGEE. The junction had 4 bases not matched to a gene; V was cut back by 0 bases and J by 8 bases. Written as DNA, the CDR3 is TGTGCCAGCAGCGTAGTAGCGGGAGGGCGGCATGAGCAGTTCTTC. It codes for CASSVVAGGRHEQFF.

This clonotype was seen many times. This chain uses TRBV11-2 with TRBJ1-1, with a weak D call TRBD1 (6 bases). The V gene lost 4 bases and the J gene lost 5 bases, with 14 bases spanning the gap. Germline V CDR1 and CDR2: SGHAT, FQNNGV. CDR3 length equals 14 residues. The DNA for the CDR3 is TGTGCCAGCAGCTCTAGAGGGGGGAAGACTGAAGCTTTCTTT. Protein: CASSSRGGKTEAFF.

This clonotype was observed a few times. A read error may be the cause here, since a much bigger clone is one base away. The genes are TRBV7-6 and TRBJ2-7; D call uncertain. V was clipped by 1 base and J by 4 bases, with 5 bases between them. This CDR3 has 12 amino acids. Germline CDR1 SGHVS, CDR2 FNYEAQ. The CDR3 sequence: CASSLEFYEQYF. CDR3 nucleotides: TGTGCCAGCAGCTTAGAATTTTACGAGCAGTACTTC.

This clonotype was counted only a few times. The V gene is TRBV4-2, the J gene TRBJ2-1, with 7 positions matching TRBD2. The CDR3 has 16 residues. CDR1 is LGHNA, CDR2 YNFKEQ, per germline. J gave up 12 bases and V 4 bases, and 18 bases lay outside the gene matches. The CDR3 spells CASSPMFTSWGGPQFF. The CDR3 coding sequence is TGTGCCAGCAGCCCTATGTTTACGAGCTGGGGAGGGCCGCAGTTCTTC.

This clonotype was seen a few times. The chain has TRBV14 and TRBJ2-2; tentatively, D is TRBD1 (6 bases). CDR1 and CDR2 (germline): SGHDN, FVKESK. The CDR3 is made up of 19 amino acids. Between the trimmed V and J ends, which lost 0 bases and 2 bases, there was a span of 19 bases. As DNA, the CDR3 is TGTGCCAGCAGCCAAGATCCGGCAGGGGTAATTGGTAACACCGGGGAGCTGTTTTTT. Translated: CASSQDPAGVIGNTGELFF.

V is TRBV4-1 and J is TRBJ2-1; D is perhaps TRBD2 (6 bases). The germline gives CDR1 MGHRA, CDR2 YSYEKL. V was shortened by 3 bases and J by 10 bases, with 22 bases between the two germline ends. This CDR3 has 16 amino acids. The CDR3 sequence is CASSHAEKETSPEQFF. CDR3 DNA sequence: TGCGCCAGCAGCCATGCCGAGAAGGAAACTAGCCCGGAGCAGTTCTTC.

Many counts were recorded for this clonotype. The J gene is TRBJ2-7, the V gene TRBV12-3 or TRBV12-4, with 10 positions matching TRBD2. This CDR3 spans 15 amino acids. V lost 3 bases to trimming and J lost 1 base; unmatched junction nucleotides: 3. This CDR3 is CASSLKTSGSYEQYF. The CDR3 coding sequence is TGTGCCAGCAGTTTGAAGACTAGCGGGTCCTACGAGCAGTACTTC.

This clonotype was detected only a few times. The V call is TRBV4-3, the J call TRBJ2-1, with TRBD2 identical over 8 bases. The CDR3 has 16 amino acids. Trimming cost V 1 base and J 8 bases; bases outside gene matches: 10. The germline V gene encodes CDR1 LGHNA and CDR2 YSLEER. The CDR3 nucleotides are TGCGCCAGCAGCCAAGCGGGAGGGCCAGTGTGGGATGAGCAGTTCTTC. Amino acids: CASSQAGGPVWDEQFF.

This clonotype occurred a few times. The chain has TRBV28 and TRBJ2-7; 9 bases map to TRBD1. CDR1 and CDR2 from the germline V gene are MDHEN and SYDVKM. CDR3 length: 12 amino acids. Here the CDR3 DNA reads TGTGCATCGAGTACAGGGGGCAACGAGCAGTACTTC. The encoded protein is CASSTGGNEQYF.

This clonotype was seen a handful of times. The V and J genes are TRBV5-5 and TRBJ2-5; the match to TRBD1 covers 9 bases. V was pared by 5 bases and J by 5 bases, with 16 bases of the junction left unmatched. Germline V gene lookup returns CDR1 SGHKS and CDR2 YYEKEE (reference sequence). CDR3 length: 17 residues. CDR3 region: CASRSGAGTGSRETQYF. CDR3 sequence (DNA): TGTGCCAGCAGATCTGGTGCCGGGACAGGGAGCCGGGAGACCCAGTACTTC.

The chain recombines TRBV7-2 with TRBJ1-1; 9 bases are a match to TRBD1. J lost 3 bases, V lost 4 bases, and 3 bases had no gene match. CDR3 length equals 14 residues. Germline V gene lookup returns CDR1 SGHTA and CDR2 FQGNSA. Here the CDR3 DNA reads TGTGCCAGCAGCTGGGACAGGGTCGACACTGAAGCTTTCTTT. Its translation: CASSWDRVDTEAFF.

In this sample, this clonotype turned up a few times. The chain has TRBV4-3 and TRBJ2-3; D assignment may be TRBD1 or TRBD2 (5 bases each). The CDR3 runs 16 residues. V dropped 1 base and J dropped 4 bases, with 15 bases sitting between them. Germline-derived CDR1 and CDR2 are LGHNA and YSLEER. CDR3 loop: CASSQGFGTRPDTQYF. The DNA of the CDR3 is TGCGCCAGCAGCCAAGGGTTCGGGACGCGTCCAGATACGCAGTATTTT.

This clonotype was counted at least ten times. This chain uses TRBV7-9 with TRBJ1-2, with TRBD1 matching over 7 bases. Germline values: CDR1 SEHNR, CDR2 FQNEAQ (reference sequence). The junction had 9 bases not matched to a gene; V was cut back by 3 bases and J by 2 bases. The CDR3 covers 16 residues. CDR3: CASSLLPEGQNYGYTF. The CDR3 nucleotides are TGTGCCAGCAGCTTGCTCCCCGAGGGACAGAACTATGGCTACACCTTC.